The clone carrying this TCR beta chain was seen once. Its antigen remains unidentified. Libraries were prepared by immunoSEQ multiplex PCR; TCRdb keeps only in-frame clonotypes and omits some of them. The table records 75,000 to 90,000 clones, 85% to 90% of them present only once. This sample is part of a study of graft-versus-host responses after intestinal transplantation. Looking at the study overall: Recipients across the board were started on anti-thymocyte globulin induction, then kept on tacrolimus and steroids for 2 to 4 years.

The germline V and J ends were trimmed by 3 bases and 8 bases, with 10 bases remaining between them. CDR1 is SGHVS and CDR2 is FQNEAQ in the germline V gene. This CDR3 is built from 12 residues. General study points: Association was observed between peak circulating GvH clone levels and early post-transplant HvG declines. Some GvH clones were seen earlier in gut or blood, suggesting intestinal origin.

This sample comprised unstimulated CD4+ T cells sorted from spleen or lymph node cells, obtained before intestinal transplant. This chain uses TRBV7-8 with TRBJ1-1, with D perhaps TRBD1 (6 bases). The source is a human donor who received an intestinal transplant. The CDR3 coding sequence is TGTGCCAGCAGCTTCTCCGGGACAGAAGCTTTCTTT. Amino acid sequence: CASSFSGTEAFF.